Described below is a single TCR beta chain sequence and its context. Its antigen is as yet unknown. The identical CDR3 is also encoded by other nucleotide sequences in the sample. One to two pinch biopsies were taken from the rectum during colonoscopy. This sample stems from a study of pediatric ulcerative colitis. On the study more broadly: Seven or eight patients showed pancolitis and two showed left-sided colitis.

Sequencing used immunoSEQ multiplex PCR; TCRdb keeps in-frame clones, though not all of them. Here the sample spans about 22,000 clones, 71% being singletons. Looked up from germline, CDR1 is SQVTM and CDR2 is ANQGSEA. CDR3 length equals 15 residues. V lost 4 bases and J lost 2; bases outside the gene matches: 2. Study-level points and caveats: Repertoires came from total lymphocyte DNA, so rare subsets like regulatory T cells may be missed. All ulcerative colitis patients, but no controls, carried two rectal clonotypes.

The V call is TRBV29-1, the J call TRBJ2-6, with TRBD1 matching over 10 bases. The specimen sequenced was gut tissue. The sequence was obtained from a boy aged 5-17 years with severe ulcerative colitis. The CDR3 DNA reads as TGCAGCGTTGTCGGACAGGGGGCTGGGGCCAACGTCCTGACTTTC. Protein: CSVVGQGAGANVLTF.